The clone carrying this T cell receptor (beta chain) was counted ten times or more. These data are taken from a study of T-cell reconstitution after alpha-beta-depleted transplantation in children. The authors prepared the TCRbeta library with unique molecular identifiers. TCRdb fed the PCR reads into MiXCR, producing one record per CDR3 protein. There are roughly 350,000 distinct CDR3 sequences in the sample; over 9% occur only once, and approximately 2.3% lies in the top ten. The J segment lost 2 bases and the V segment lost 4 bases, leaving 6 bases of the junction unmatched. The CDR3 loop spans 16 amino acids. Per germline, CDR1 SGDLS and CDR2 YYNGEE.

The sequence came from a human donor who donated a stem cell graft to a child with acute lymphoblastic leukemia. Source: PBMCs from the stem cell graft donor, taken from the stem cell graft. The rearrangement joins TRBV9 to TRBJ1-6, with TRBD1 matching over 7 bases. CDR3 residues: CASSRTGVTYNSPLHF. The CDR3 region has the DNA TGTGCCAGCAGCAGAACAGGGGTAACCTATAATTCACCCCTCCACTTT.